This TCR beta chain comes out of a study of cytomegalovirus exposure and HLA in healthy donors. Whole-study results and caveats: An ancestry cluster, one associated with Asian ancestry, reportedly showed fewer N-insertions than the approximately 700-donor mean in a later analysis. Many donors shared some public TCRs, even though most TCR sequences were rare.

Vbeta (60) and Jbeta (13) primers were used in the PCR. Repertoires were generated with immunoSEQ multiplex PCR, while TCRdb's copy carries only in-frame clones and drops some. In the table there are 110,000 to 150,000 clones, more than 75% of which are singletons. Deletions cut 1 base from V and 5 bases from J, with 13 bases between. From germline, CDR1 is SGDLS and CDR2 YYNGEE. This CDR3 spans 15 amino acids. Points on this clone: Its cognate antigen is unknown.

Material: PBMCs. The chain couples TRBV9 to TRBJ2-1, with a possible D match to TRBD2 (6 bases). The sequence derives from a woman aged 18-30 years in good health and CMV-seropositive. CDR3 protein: CASSVSGTDNNEQFF. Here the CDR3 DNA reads TGTGCCAGCAGCGTATCCGGGACTGACAACAATGAGCAGTTCTTC.